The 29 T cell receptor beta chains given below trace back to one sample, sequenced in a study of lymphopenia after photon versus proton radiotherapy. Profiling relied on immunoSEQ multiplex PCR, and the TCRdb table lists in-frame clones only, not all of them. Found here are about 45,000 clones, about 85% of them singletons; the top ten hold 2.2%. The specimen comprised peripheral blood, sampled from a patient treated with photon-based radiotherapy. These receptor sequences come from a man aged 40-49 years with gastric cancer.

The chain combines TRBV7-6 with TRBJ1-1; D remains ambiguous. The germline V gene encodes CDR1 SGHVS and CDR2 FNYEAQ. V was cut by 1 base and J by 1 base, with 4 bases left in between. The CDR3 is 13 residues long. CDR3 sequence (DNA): TGTGCCAGCAGCTTAGGAGAGAACACTGAAGCTTTCTTT. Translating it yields CASSLGENTEAFF.

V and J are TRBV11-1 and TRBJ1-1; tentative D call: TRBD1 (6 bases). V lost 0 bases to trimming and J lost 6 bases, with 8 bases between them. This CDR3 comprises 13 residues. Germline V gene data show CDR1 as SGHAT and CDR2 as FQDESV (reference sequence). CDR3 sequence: CASSLAKGAEAFF. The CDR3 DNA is TGTGCCAGCAGCTTAGCGAAGGGGGCTGAAGCTTTCTTT.

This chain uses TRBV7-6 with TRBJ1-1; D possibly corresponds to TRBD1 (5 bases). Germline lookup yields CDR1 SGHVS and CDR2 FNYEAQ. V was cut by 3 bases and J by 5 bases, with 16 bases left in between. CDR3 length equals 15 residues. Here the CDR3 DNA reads TGTGCCAGCAGCTTTGTAGGGGTAAGGGATACTGAAGCTTTCTTT. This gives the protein CASSFVGVRDTEAFF.

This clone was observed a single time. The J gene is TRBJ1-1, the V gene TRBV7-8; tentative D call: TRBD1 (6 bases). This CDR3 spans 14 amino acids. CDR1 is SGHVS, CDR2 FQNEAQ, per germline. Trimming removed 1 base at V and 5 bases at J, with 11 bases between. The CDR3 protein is CASSLDGGLTEAFF. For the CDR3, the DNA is TGTGCCAGCAGCTTAGACGGGGGCCTAACTGAAGCTTTCTTT.

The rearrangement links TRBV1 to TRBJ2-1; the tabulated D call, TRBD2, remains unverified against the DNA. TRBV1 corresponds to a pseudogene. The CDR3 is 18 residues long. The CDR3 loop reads CTSSQEPSGGCSYNEQFF. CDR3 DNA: TGCACCAGCAGCCAAGAACCCTCTGGGGGGTGCTCCTACAATGAGCAGTTCTTC.

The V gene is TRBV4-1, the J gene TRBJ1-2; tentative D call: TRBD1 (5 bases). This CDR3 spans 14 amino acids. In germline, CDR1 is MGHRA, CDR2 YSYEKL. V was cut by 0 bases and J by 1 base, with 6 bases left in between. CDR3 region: CASSQEDSNYGYTF. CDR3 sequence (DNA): TGCGCCAGCAGCCAAGAAGACAGTAACTATGGCTACACCTTC.

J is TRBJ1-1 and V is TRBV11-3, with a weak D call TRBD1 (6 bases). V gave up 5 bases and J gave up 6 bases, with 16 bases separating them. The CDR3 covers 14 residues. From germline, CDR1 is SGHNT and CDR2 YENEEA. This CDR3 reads CASSTGRREPEAFF. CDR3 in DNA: TGTGCCAGCAGCACAGGGAGGAGGGAACCTGAAGCTTTCTTT.

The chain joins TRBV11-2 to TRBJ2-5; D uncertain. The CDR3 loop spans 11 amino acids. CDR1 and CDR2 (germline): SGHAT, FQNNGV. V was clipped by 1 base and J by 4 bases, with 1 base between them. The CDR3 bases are TGTGCCAGCAGCTTAGCAGAGACCCAGTACTTC. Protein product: CASSLAETQYF.

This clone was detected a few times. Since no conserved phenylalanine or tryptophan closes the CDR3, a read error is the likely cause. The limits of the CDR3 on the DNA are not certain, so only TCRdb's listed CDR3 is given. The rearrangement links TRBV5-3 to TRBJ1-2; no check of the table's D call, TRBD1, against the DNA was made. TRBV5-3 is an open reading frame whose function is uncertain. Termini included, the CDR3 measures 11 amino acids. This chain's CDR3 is CARSQGQGTGA.

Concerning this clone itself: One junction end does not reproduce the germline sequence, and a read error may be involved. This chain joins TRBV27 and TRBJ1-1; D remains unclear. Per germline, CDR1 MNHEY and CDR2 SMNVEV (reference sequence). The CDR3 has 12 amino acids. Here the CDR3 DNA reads TGCCCCGACGGCCCCCCAGACACTGAAGCTTTCTTT. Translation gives CPDGPPDTEAFF.

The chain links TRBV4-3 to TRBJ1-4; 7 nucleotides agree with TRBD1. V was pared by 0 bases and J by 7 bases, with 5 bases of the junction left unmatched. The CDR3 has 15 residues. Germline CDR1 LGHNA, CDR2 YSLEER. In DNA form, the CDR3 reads TGCGCCAGCAGCCAAGAATCAGGGGGTTCTGAAAAACTGTTTTTT. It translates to CASSQESGGSEKLFF.

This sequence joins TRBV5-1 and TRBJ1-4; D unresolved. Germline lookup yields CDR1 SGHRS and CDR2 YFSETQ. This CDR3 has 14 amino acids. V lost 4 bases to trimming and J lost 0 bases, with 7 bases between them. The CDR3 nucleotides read TGCGCCAGCAGCCCGGAGGCAACTAATGAAAAACTGTTTTTT. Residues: CASSPEATNEKLFF.

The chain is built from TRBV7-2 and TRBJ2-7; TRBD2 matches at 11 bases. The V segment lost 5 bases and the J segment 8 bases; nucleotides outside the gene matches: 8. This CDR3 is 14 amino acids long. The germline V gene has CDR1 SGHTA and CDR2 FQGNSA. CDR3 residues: CASSPYTSGGKQYF. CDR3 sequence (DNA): TGTGCCAGCAGCCCGTACACTAGCGGGGGTAAGCAGTACTTC.

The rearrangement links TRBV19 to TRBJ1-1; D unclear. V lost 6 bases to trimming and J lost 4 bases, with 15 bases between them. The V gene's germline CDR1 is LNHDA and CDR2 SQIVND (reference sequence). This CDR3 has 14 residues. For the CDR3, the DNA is TGTGCCAGTAGAGCTGGGCGTTTGATCACTGAAGCTTTCTTT. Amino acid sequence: CASRAGRLITEAFF.

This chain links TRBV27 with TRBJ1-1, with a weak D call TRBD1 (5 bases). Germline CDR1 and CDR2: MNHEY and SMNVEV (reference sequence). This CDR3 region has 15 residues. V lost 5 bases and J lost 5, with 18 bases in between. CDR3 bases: TGTGCCAGCAGTCGTACCGGGGCCCCTAGGACTGAAGCTTTCTTT. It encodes CASSRTGAPRTEAFF.

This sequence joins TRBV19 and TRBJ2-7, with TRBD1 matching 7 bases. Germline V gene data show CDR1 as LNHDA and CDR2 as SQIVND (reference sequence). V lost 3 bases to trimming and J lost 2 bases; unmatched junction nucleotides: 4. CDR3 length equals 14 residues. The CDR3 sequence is CASSIPGQAYEQYF. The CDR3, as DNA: TGTGCCAGTAGTATCCCCGGACAGGCCTACGAGCAGTACTTC.

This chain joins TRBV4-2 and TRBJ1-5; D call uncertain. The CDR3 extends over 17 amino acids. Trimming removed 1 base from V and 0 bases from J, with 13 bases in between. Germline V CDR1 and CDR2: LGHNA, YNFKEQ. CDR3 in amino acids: CASSQVSAAYSNQPQHF. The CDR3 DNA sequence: TGTGCCAGCAGCCAAGTTTCGGCAGCTTATAGCAATCAGCCCCAGCATTTT.

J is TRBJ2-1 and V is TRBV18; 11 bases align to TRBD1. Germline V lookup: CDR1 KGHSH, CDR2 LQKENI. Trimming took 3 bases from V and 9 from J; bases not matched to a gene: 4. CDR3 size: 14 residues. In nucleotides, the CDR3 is TGTGCCAGCTCACCCCCGGGGACAGGGGGTGAGCAGTTCTTC. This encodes CASSPPGTGGEQFF.

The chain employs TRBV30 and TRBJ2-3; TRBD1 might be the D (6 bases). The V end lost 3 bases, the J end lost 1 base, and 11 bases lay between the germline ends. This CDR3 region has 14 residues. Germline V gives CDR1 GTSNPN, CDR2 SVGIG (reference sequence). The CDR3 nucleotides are TGTGCCTGGAGCTACAGGGTGGGCACAGATACGCAGTATTTT. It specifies CAWSYRVGTDTQYF.

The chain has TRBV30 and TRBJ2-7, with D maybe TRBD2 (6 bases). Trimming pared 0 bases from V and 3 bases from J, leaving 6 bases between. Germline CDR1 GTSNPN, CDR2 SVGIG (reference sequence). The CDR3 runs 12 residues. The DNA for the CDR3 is TGTGCCTGGAGTGTCGGGAGCTACGAGCAGTACTTC. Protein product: CAWSVGSYEQYF.

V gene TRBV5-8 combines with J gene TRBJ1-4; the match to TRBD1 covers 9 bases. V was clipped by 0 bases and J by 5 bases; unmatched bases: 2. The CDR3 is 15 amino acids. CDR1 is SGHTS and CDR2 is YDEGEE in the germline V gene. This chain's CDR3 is CASSLGDRANEKLFF. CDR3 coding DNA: TGTGCCAGCAGCTTGGGGGACAGGGCAAATGAAAAACTGTTTTTT. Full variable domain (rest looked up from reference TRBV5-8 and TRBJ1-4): EAGVTQSPTHLIKTRGQQATLRCSPISGHTSVYWYQQALGLGLQFLLWYDEGEERNRGNFPPRFSGRQFPNYSSELNVNALELEDSALYLCASSLGDRANEKLFFGSGTQLSVL.

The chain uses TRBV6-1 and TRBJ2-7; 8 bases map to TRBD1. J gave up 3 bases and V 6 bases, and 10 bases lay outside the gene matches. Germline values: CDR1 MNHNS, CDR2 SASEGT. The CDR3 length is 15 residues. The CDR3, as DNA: TGTGCCAGCAGCACCCCAGGGGGCCCCTACTACGAGCAGTACTTC. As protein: CASSTPGGPYYEQYF.

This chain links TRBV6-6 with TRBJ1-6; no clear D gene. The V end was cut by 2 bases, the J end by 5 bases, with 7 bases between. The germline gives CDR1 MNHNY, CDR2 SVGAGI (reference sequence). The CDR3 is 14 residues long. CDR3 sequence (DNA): TGTGCCAGCAGTTACGAGTCGGATAATTCACCCCTCCACTTT. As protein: CASSYESDNSPLHF.

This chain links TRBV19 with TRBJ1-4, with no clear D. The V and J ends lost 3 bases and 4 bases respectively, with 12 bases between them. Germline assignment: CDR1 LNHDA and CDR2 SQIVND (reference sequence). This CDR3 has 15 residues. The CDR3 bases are TGTGCCAGTAGTATTAATCGCGCCAATAATGAAAAACTGTTTTTT. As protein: CASSINRANNEKLFF.

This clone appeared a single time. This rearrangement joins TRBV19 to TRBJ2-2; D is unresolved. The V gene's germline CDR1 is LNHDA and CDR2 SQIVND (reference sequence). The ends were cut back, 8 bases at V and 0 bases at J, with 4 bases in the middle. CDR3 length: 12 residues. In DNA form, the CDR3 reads TGTGCCAGTTCTGCGAACACCGGGGAGCTGTTTTTT. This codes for CASSANTGELFF.

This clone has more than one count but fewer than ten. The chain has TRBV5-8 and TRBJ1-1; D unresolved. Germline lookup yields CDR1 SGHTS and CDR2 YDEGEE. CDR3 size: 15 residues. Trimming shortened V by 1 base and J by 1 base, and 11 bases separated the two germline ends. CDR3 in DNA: TGTGCCAGCAGCTTGAGGACGAGGAGGAACACTGAAGCTTTCTTT. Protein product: CASSLRTRRNTEAFF.

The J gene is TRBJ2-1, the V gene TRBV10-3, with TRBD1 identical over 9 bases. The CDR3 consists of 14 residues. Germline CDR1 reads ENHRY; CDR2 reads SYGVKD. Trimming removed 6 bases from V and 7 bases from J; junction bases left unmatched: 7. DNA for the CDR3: TGTGCCATCAGCGACAGGGGGAGCGGAAATGAGCAGTTCTTC. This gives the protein CAISDRGSGNEQFF.

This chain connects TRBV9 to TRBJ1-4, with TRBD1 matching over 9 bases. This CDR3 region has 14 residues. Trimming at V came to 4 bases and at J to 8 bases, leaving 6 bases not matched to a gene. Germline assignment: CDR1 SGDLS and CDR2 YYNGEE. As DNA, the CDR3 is TGTGCCAGCAGCACGACAGGGGGTGGGGAAAAACTGTTTTTT. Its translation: CASSTTGGGEKLFF.

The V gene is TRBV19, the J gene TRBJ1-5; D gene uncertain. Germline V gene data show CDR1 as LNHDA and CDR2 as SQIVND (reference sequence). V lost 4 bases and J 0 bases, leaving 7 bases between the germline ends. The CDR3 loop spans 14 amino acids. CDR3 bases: TGTGCCAGTAGTAGTATTGTTAGCAATCAGCCCCAGCATTTT. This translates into CASSSIVSNQPQHF.